The 9 T cell receptor beta chains given below trace back to one sample, sequenced in a study of blood T cell repertoires in COVID-19 (dated by TCRdb to the early 2020s). The method was the immunoSEQ multiplex PCR assay. TCRdb holds this immuneACCESS table with in-frame rearrangements only. Some clones are missing; in checked studies, unresolved V genes explain under half, and the rest has no known cause. A total of some 320,000 clones appear in this sample, 88% of them only once. The ten largest account for roughly 6.9% of the sample. The sample taken for sequencing was peripheral blood. Every receptor here comes from a young woman who had recovered from COVID-19.

The V call is TRBV21-1, the J call TRBJ2-5; the table's D gene call, TRBD2, was not cross checked with the DNA. TRBV21-1 is a recognized pseudogene. The CDR3 consists of 16 residues. The CDR3 nucleotides read TGTGCCAGCAGCGGTATACAGGCGGGGGTCCAAGAGACCCAGTACTTC. Protein product: CASSGIQAGVQETQYF.

V is TRBV5-8 and J is TRBJ2-7, with 9 positions matching TRBD1. Germline V gene lookup returns CDR1 SGHTS and CDR2 YDEGEE. The CDR3 spans 15 residues. The junction had 7 bases not matched to a gene; V was cut back by 2 bases and J by 4 bases. The CDR3 DNA is TGTGCCAGCAGCTTCACCGGGACAGGGCAATACGAGCAGTACTTC. Translating it yields CASSFTGTGQYEQYF. Based on the CDR3 plus reference TRBV5-8 and TRBJ2-7, the full variable domain is EAGVTQSPTHLIKTRGQQATLRCSPISGHTSVYWYQQALGLGLQFLLWYDEGEERNRGNFPPRFSGRQFPNYSSELNVNALELEDSALYLCASSFTGTGQYEQYFGPGTRLTVT.

The chain uses TRBV9 and TRBJ2-7; possibly TRBD1 for D (5 bases). In germline, CDR1 is SGDLS, CDR2 YYNGEE. The CDR3 runs to 13 residues. Trimming pared 0 bases from V and 6 bases from J, leaving 10 bases between. DNA for the CDR3: TGTGCCAGCAGCGTAGGATCAGGGCCCGAGCAGTACTTC. Translation gives CASSVGSGPEQYF.

The chain employs TRBV12-3 or TRBV12-4 and TRBJ1-5; 8 positions agree with TRBD1. The CDR3 length is 13 residues. V lost 5 bases to trimming and J lost 9 bases; unmatched junction nucleotides: 6. CDR3 sequence reads: CASSLGQGRPQHF. The CDR3 coding sequence is TGTGCCAGCAGTCTCGGACAGGGTCGGCCCCAGCATTTT.

This chain uses TRBV6-5 with TRBJ2-2; D is unclear. The V gene lost 5 bases and the J gene lost 6 bases, with 4 bases spanning the gap. The CDR3 has 11 amino acids. Germline V gene lookup returns CDR1 MNHEY and CDR2 SVGAGI. DNA of the CDR3: TGTGCCAGCAGTATATCCGGGGAGCTGTTTTTT. This codes for CASSISGELFF.

The chain couples TRBV7-8 to TRBJ2-1, with 9 bases matching TRBD2. CDR1 is SGHVS, CDR2 FQNEAQ, per germline. The CDR3 spans 17 residues. V lost 4 bases to trimming and J lost 8 bases; unmatched junction nucleotides: 15. CDR3 in amino acids: CASSSYFGRGGIDEQFF. For the CDR3, the DNA is TGTGCCAGCAGCTCCTATTTTGGGCGGGGGGGCATCGATGAGCAGTTCTTC.

Only one count was recorded for this clone. This chain uses TRBV6-1 with TRBJ2-1; D may be TRBD2 (6 bases). Germline lookup yields CDR1 MNHNS and CDR2 SASEGT. CDR3 length: 15 amino acids. Trimming took off 1 base at V and 4 bases at J, with 11 bases between the two ends. CDR3 nucleotide sequence: TGTGCCAGCAGTGAAGAGGGAGGATGGTACAATGAGCAGTTCTTC. It yields the protein CASSEEGGWYNEQFF.

The chain recombines TRBV5-1 with TRBJ1-2; the match to TRBD1 covers 9 bases. The J segment lost 6 bases and the V segment lost 1 base, leaving 4 bases of the junction unmatched. The germline gives CDR1 SGHRS, CDR2 YFSETQ. This CDR3 spans 14 amino acids. The CDR3 protein is CASSLMGQGNGYTF. The CDR3 bases are TGCGCCAGCAGCTTGATGGGACAGGGAAATGGCTACACCTTC.

The rearrangement links TRBV4-1 to TRBJ1-5; unclear D gene. The CDR3 consists of 16 residues. Deletions cut 1 base from V and 3 bases from J, with 13 bases between. Germline CDR1 reads MGHRA; CDR2 reads YSYEKL. The CDR3 spells CASSQGGVGVNQPQHF. CDR3 coding DNA: TGCGCCAGCAGCCAAGGGGGAGTTGGGGTCAATCAGCCCCAGCATTTT.